A selection of T cell receptor beta chains follows, all from one sample in a study of radiotherapy plus CTLA-4 blockade in lung cancer. Generated by immunoSEQ multiplex PCR, the TCRdb table keeps only in-frame clones and is missing some. The table lists tens of thousands of clones, over 75% of them singletons. The sequencing here drew on peripheral blood, taken from a patient treated with radiotherapy plus ipilimumab. These receptors all come from a human donor with non-small cell lung cancer whose response to radiotherapy plus ipilimumab could not be evaluated. The CDR3 runs from the conserved cysteine through the conserved F or W. A D gene is named only where the DNA matches it firmly. Clone size is given for some rows only: seen once, a few or many times, or a class if the clone is expanded.

V gene	clone size	D gene	J gene	CDR3 DNA	CDR3 protein
TRBV5-4	-	TRBD2	TRBJ2-1	TGTGCCAGCAGCTTGGGGCGGGCGGGAGGACTCTACAATGAGCAGTTCTTC	CASSLGRAGGLYNEQFF
TRBV7-9	-	TRBD1	TRBJ1-1	TGTGCCAGCAGCTCCGGACAGGGGGCGCGCACTGAAGCTTTCTTT	CASSSGQGARTEAFF
TRBV7-2	-	-	TRBJ2-1	TGTGCCAGCAGCTTGAGGCCGGTGCAACAGGCGGGGTTTTACAATGAGCAGTTCTTC	CASSLRPVQQAGFYNEQFF
TRBV28	once	-	TRBJ1-2	TGTGCCAGCAGTTTATACAACCATATAAGGGGTAACACCTTC	CASSLYNHIRGNTF
TRBV28	-	TRBD1	TRBJ1-4	TGTGCCAGCAGCCCGGGACAGAGTAATGAAAAACTGTTTTTT	CASSPGQSNEKLFF
TRBV5-1	-	TRBD2	TRBJ2-1	TGCGCCAGCAGCCCCTTTCTCGGCGGGGGGGCAGGTAATGAGCAGTTCTTC	CASSPFLGGGAGNEQFF
TRBV20-1	-	-	TRBJ2-1	TGCAGTGCCACGGACAATGAGCAGTTCTTC	CSATDNEQFF
TRBV7-8	-	-	TRBJ2-1	TGTGCCAGCAGCTCTCCCGGGATTTACTACAATGAGCAGTTCTTC	CASSSPGIYYNEQFF
TRBV7-9	-	TRBD1	TRBJ1-1	TGTGCCAGCAGCTTAGTCACAGGGGTTTTGAACACTGAAGCTTTCTTT	CASSLVTGVLNTEAFF
TRBV6-1	-	TRBD2	TRBJ2-5	TGTGCCAGCAGGACCGGTTCGGGGGGACCCCAGTACTTC	CASRTGSGGPQYF
TRBV28	-	TRBD2	TRBJ2-7	TGTGCCAGCAGCCTCCACCCTAGCGGGAACTACGAGCAGTACTTC	CASSLHPSGNYEQYF
TRBV19	-	-	TRBJ1-6	TGTGCCAGTAGTATAGAGGAGTCCTATAATTCACCCCTCCACTTT	CASSIEESYNSPLHF
TRBV9	-	-	TRBJ2-3	TGTGCCAGCAGCGGCGGGACCGCTGGCACAGATACGCAGTATTTT	CASSGGTAGTDTQYF
TRBV19	-	TRBD2	TRBJ2-3	TGTGCCAGTAGCAGGACTAGCGGGGGAGGCGATACGCAGTATTTT	CASSRTSGGGDTQYF
TRBV5-8	-	-	TRBJ2-1	TGTGCCAGCAGCCAGGACGTGGGAGCGACTTACAATGAGCAGTTCTTC	CASSQDVGATYNEQFF